This is a list of T cell receptor beta chains from one sample in a study of T-cell reconstitution after alpha-beta-depleted transplantation in children. Each CDR3 protein gets one entry after TCRdb re-called the PCR reads with MiXCR. The sample holds approximately 32,000 distinct CDR3 sequences, about 7% seen once. The source material was peripheral blood, sampled 60 days after TCRalphabeta/CD19-depleted stem cell transplant. These receptors all come from a child less than two years old who had a stem cell transplant for acute myeloid leukemia, so the T cells may come from the graft donor. The CDR3 runs from the conserved cysteine through the conserved F or W. D genes are given only for firm matches. The listing skips clone size in some rows; elsewhere it reads once, few, many or a size class.

v_call: TRBV27
d_call: TRBD1
j_call: TRBJ2-5
clone_size: many
cdr3_nt: TGTGCCAGCAGTAGTCGGGACAGGGGGCAAGAGACCCAGTACTTC
cdr3_aa: CASSSRDRGQETQYF

v_call: TRBV6-5
d_call: NA
j_call: TRBJ2-7
clone_size: many
cdr3_nt: TGTGCCAGCACGCGTACGGGGGGCGTCTACGAGCAGTACTTC
cdr3_aa: CASTRTGGVYEQYF

v_call: TRBV11-3
d_call: NA
j_call: TRBJ1-1
clone_size: few
cdr3_nt: TGTGCCAGCAGCTTGGTTTTGAACACTGAAGCTTTCTTT
cdr3_aa: CASSLVLNTEAFF

v_call: TRBV7-2
d_call: NA
j_call: TRBJ2-7
clone_size: many
cdr3_nt: TGTGCCAGCAGCCTCAACTACGAGCAGTACTTC
cdr3_aa: CASSLNYEQYF

v_call: TRBV7-8
d_call: TRBD1
j_call: TRBJ1-6
clone_size: many
cdr3_nt: TGTGCCAGCAGCCTTGACAGGGGCTATAATTCACCCCTCCACTTT
cdr3_aa: CASSLDRGYNSPLHF

v_call: TRBV30
d_call: NA
j_call: TRBJ2-5
clone_size: many
cdr3_nt: TGTGCCTGGAGTTGGGGAAGGGAACAGACCCAGTACTTC
cdr3_aa: CAWSWGREQTQYF

v_call: TRBV28
d_call: TRBD1
j_call: TRBJ1-4
clone_size: many
cdr3_nt: TGTGCCAGCAGTTCGGGGACAGACGCAACTAATGAAAAACTGTTTTTT
cdr3_aa: CASSSGTDATNEKLFF

v_call: TRBV4-2
d_call: TRBD2
j_call: TRBJ2-2
clone_size: many
cdr3_nt: TGTGCCAGCAGCACACTAGCGGGGGTAGGCACCGGGGAGCTGTTTTTT
cdr3_aa: CASSTLAGVGTGELFF

v_call: TRBV6-5
d_call: NA
j_call: TRBJ2-5
clone_size: many
cdr3_nt: TGTGCCAGCAGTTCGTTGCGGCATTTCGAGACCCAGTACTTC
cdr3_aa: CASSSLRHFETQYF

v_call: TRBV2
d_call: TRBD1
j_call: TRBJ1-1
clone_size: many
cdr3_nt: TGTGCCAGCAGTGCCCTAACAGGGGACACTGAAGCTTTCTTT
cdr3_aa: CASSALTGDTEAFF

v_call: TRBV13
d_call: TRBD1
j_call: TRBJ2-5
clone_size: many
cdr3_nt: TGTGCCAGCAGCTGGGACAGCCAAGAGACCCAGTACTTC
cdr3_aa: CASSWDSQETQYF

v_call: TRBV9
d_call: NA
j_call: TRBJ2-7
clone_size: many
cdr3_nt: TGTGCCAGCAGCGGGTCCTACGAGCAGTACTTC
cdr3_aa: CASSGSYEQYF

v_call: TRBV7-2
d_call: NA
j_call: TRBJ2-7
clone_size: many
cdr3_nt: TGTGCCAGCAGCTCCCGGGTAAGCCACGAGCAGTACTTC
cdr3_aa: CASSSRVSHEQYF

v_call: TRBV2
d_call: NA
j_call: TRBJ2-1
clone_size: many
cdr3_nt: TGTGCCAGCAGTGTAAAGCGGCAGAATGAGCAGTTCTTC
cdr3_aa: CASSVKRQNEQFF

v_call: TRBV30
d_call: NA
j_call: TRBJ2-7
clone_size: many
cdr3_nt: TGTGCCTGGAGTGTAAAGGGAACCCGCTACGAGCAGTACTTC
cdr3_aa: CAWSVKGTRYEQYF

v_call: TRBV4-2
d_call: TRBD2
j_call: TRBJ2-1
clone_size: many
cdr3_nt: TGTGCCAGCAGCCAGCGGTTAGCGGGGACCAATGAGCAGTTCTTC
cdr3_aa: CASSQRLAGTNEQFF

v_call: TRBV7-2
d_call: NA
j_call: TRBJ2-5
clone_size: many
cdr3_nt: TGTGCCAGCAGCCTTTGGACAGAAGAGACCCAGTACTTC
cdr3_aa: CASSLWTEETQYF

v_call: TRBV28
d_call: NA
j_call: TRBJ2-5
clone_size: few
cdr3_nt: TGTGCCAGCAGGAATGGGGGACAAGAGACCCAGTACTTC
cdr3_aa: CASRNGGQETQYF

v_call: TRBV7-9
d_call: TRBD1
j_call: TRBJ2-7
clone_size: many
cdr3_nt: TGTGCCAGCAGCTTACCCCGGGACAGGAAATCTTTGGAGCAGTACTTC
cdr3_aa: CASSLPRDRKSLEQYF

v_call: TRBV3-1
d_call: NA
j_call: TRBJ2-1
clone_size: many
cdr3_nt: TGTGCCAGCAGCCAAGATCGGCGGGGTCCCTACAATGAGCAGTTCTTC
cdr3_aa: CASSQDRRGPYNEQFF

v_call: TRBV11-2
d_call: NA
j_call: TRBJ1-5
clone_size: many
cdr3_nt: TGTGCCAGCAGCTTAGAGTATAGCAATCAGCCCCAGCATTTT
cdr3_aa: CASSLEYSNQPQHF

v_call: TRBV20-1
d_call: TRBD2
j_call: TRBJ2-5
clone_size: many
cdr3_nt: TGCAGTGCTAGAGGACTAGCAAGAGAGACCCAGTACTTC
cdr3_aa: CSARGLARETQYF

v_call: TRBV16
d_call: NA
j_call: TRBJ1-5
clone_size: many
cdr3_nt: TGTGCCAGCAGCCCCCCGGGAGGGGCCCAGCATTTT
cdr3_aa: CASSPPGGAQHF

v_call: TRBV28
d_call: TRBD1
j_call: TRBJ1-5
clone_size: many
cdr3_nt: TGTGCCAGCAGTCTAATCCGGGACAGGGGCGAGGTGAGCAATCAGCCCCAGCATTTT
cdr3_aa: CASSLIRDRGEVSNQPQHF

v_call: TRBV11-1
d_call: NA
j_call: TRBJ2-7
clone_size: many
cdr3_nt: TGTGCCAGCAGCTACGGCAGGGGCTCCTACGAGCAGTACTTC
cdr3_aa: CASSYGRGSYEQYF

v_call: TRBV5-1
d_call: NA
j_call: TRBJ2-1
clone_size: many
cdr3_nt: TGCGCCAGCGGTTATCGACACCTAGGGCCCTACAATGAGCAGTTCTTC
cdr3_aa: CASGYRHLGPYNEQFF

v_call: TRBV6-1
d_call: NA
j_call: TRBJ2-7
clone_size: many
cdr3_nt: TGTGCCAGCACCTACGGGGTCCTCTACGAGCAGTACTTC
cdr3_aa: CASTYGVLYEQYF

v_call: TRBV12-3/TRBV12-4
d_call: NA
j_call: TRBJ2-7
clone_size: NA
cdr3_nt: TGTGCCAGCAGTTTTGGCGGGATCTCCTACGAGCAGTACTTC
cdr3_aa: CASSFGGISYEQYF

v_call: TRBV4-3
d_call: NA
j_call: TRBJ2-7
clone_size: many
cdr3_nt: TGCGCCAGCAGCCAAGAACAGGCCGCGGGCTACGAGCAGTACTTC
cdr3_aa: CASSQEQAAGYEQYF

v_call: TRBV5-1
d_call: NA
j_call: TRBJ2-3
clone_size: many
cdr3_nt: TGCGCCAGCATCGCCCCGAAGAAAAAAGATACGCAGTATTTT
cdr3_aa: CASIAPKKKDTQYF

v_call: TRBV19
d_call: TRBD2
j_call: TRBJ2-1
clone_size: many
cdr3_nt: TGTGCCAGTAGTATAGATCCAGCGGGGGGCTACAATGAGCAGTTCTTC
cdr3_aa: CASSIDPAGGYNEQFF

v_call: TRBV11-2
d_call: NA
j_call: TRBJ2-3
clone_size: many
cdr3_nt: TGTGCCAGCAGTTTCCACCTGTCTGTGGGGGGAGTCACAGATACGCAGTATTTT
cdr3_aa: CASSFHLSVGGVTDTQYF

v_call: TRBV30
d_call: NA
j_call: TRBJ2-7
clone_size: many
cdr3_nt: TGTGCCACGGACATCCCGGGGGAGCAGTACTTC
cdr3_aa: CATDIPGEQYF

v_call: TRBV12-3/TRBV12-4
d_call: NA
j_call: TRBJ2-1
clone_size: many
cdr3_nt: TGTGCCAGCAGTTTAGCGCGATTGGCTAGAGGGGTCTTCAATGAGCAGTTCTTC
cdr3_aa: CASSLARLARGVFNEQFF

v_call: TRBV4-3
d_call: TRBD1
j_call: TRBJ2-2
clone_size: NA
cdr3_nt: TGCGCCAGCAGCCAAGATAGACAGGGGACCGGGGAGCTGTTTTTT
cdr3_aa: CASSQDRQGTGELFF

v_call: TRBV5-1
d_call: TRBD2
j_call: TRBJ2-1
clone_size: many
cdr3_nt: TGCGCCAGCAGCTTGCGTTCAGCGGGGGGAGGAAATGAGCAGTTCTTC
cdr3_aa: CASSLRSAGGGNEQFF

v_call: TRBV27
d_call: NA
j_call: TRBJ2-5
clone_size: many
cdr3_nt: TGTGCCAGCAGTCCCCTTCCCGGGGAGACCCAGTACTTC
cdr3_aa: CASSPLPGETQYF

v_call: TRBV7-9
d_call: NA
j_call: TRBJ2-1
clone_size: many
cdr3_nt: TGTGCCAGCAGGATGGCCTACTACAATGAGCAGTTCTTC
cdr3_aa: CASRMAYYNEQFF

v_call: TRBV28
d_call: NA
j_call: TRBJ2-7
clone_size: medium-sized
cdr3_nt: TGTGCCAGCAGTACCAGGAGCTACGAGCAGTACTTC
cdr3_aa: CASSTRSYEQYF

v_call: TRBV4-3
d_call: TRBD1
j_call: TRBJ1-1
clone_size: many
cdr3_nt: TGCGCCAGCAGCCCCCGCCCCCCGGACAGGGCTGAAGCTTTCTTT
cdr3_aa: CASSPRPPDRAEAFF

v_call: TRBV5-1
d_call: NA
j_call: TRBJ2-6
clone_size: many
cdr3_nt: TGCGCCAGCAGCTTGTATTCAGGGGGACTTGCTGGGGCCAACGTCCTGACTTTC
cdr3_aa: CASSLYSGGLAGANVLTF

v_call: TRBV10-3
d_call: TRBD1
j_call: TRBJ2-1
clone_size: many
cdr3_nt: TGTGCCATCAAAAGGGACAGGGGGCGAGATGAGCAGTTCTTC
cdr3_aa: CAIKRDRGRDEQFF

v_call: TRBV5-1
d_call: NA
j_call: TRBJ2-7
clone_size: medium-sized
cdr3_nt: TGCGCCAGCAGCTTTGGTAGCGGACCCTACGAGCAGTACTTC
cdr3_aa: CASSFGSGPYEQYF

v_call: TRBV12-3/TRBV12-4
d_call: NA
j_call: TRBJ2-2
clone_size: many
cdr3_nt: TGTGCCAGCATTTCCGTCCCGGCAGGGACCGGGGAGCTGTTTTTT
cdr3_aa: CASISVPAGTGELFF

v_call: TRBV2
d_call: TRBD1
j_call: TRBJ2-3
clone_size: many
cdr3_nt: TGTGCCAGCGGGGACCGGGACAGGGGTTCTGATACGCAGTATTTT
cdr3_aa: CASGDRDRGSDTQYF